A selection of T cell receptor beta chains follows, all from one sample in a study of shared clonotypes between healthy human individuals. Clones were sequenced by immunoSEQ multiplex PCR, and TCRdb holds only the in-frame ones, with some missing. The sample lists 450,000 to 700,000 clones, nearly 97% occurring once. The sample was naive CD8+ T cells sorted from blood. The receptors here all came from a woman aged 25-40 years in good health. CDR3s include the opening cysteine and the closing phenylalanine or tryptophan. D genes are given only for firm matches. Size values are once, few and many counts, or a class for expanded clones, and some rows have none.

NA,TRBJ1-1,16,NA,TRBV4-1,CASSPVSATLNTEAFF,TGCGCCAGCAGCCCCGTGTCCGCAACCCTGAACACTGAAGCTTTCTTT
NA,TRBJ2-5,15,NA,TRBV2,CASSESGWGGETQYF,TGTGCCAGCAGTGAATCGGGTTGGGGCGGAGAGACCCAGTACTTC
NA,TRBJ2-2,13,NA,TRBV13,CASSLGRTGELFF,TGTGCCAGCAGCTTAGGCCGGACCGGGGAGCTGTTTTTT
NA,TRBJ2-2,17,TRBD1,TRBV5-1,CASSLEPQGSNTGELFF,TGCGCCAGCAGCTTGGAACCACAGGGGTCGAACACCGGGGAGCTGTTTTTT
NA,TRBJ2-5,14,NA,TRBV10-2,CASSFTGFQETQYF,TGCGCCAGCAGTTTTACGGGATTCCAAGAGACCCAGTACTTC
NA,TRBJ2-1,16,TRBD2,TRBV9,CASSEKLAGGRNEQFF,TGTGCCAGCAGCGAGAAACTAGCGGGAGGCAGGAATGAGCAGTTCTTC
NA,TRBJ2-1,19,NA,TRBV5-6,CASSLAKGEGRFPGDEQFF,TGTGCCAGCAGCTTGGCCAAGGGGGAGGGACGATTCCCCGGGGATGAGCAGTTCTTC
NA,TRBJ1-2,14,TRBD1,TRBV25-1,CASSEKTGGYGYTF,TGTGCCAGCAGTGAAAAGACAGGGGGCTATGGCTACACCTTC
once,TRBJ1-2,14,TRBD1,TRBV30,CALDRMKANYGYTF,TGTGCCTTGGACAGGATGAAAGCTAACTATGGCTACACCTTC
NA,TRBJ2-7,17,TRBD2,TRBV7-9,CASSSRTWTSGIYEQYF,TGTGCCAGCAGCTCCAGGACTTGGACTAGCGGGATATACGAGCAGTACTTC
NA,TRBJ2-3,15,TRBD2,TRBV5-1,CASSWGTSGGNTQYF,TGCGCCAGCAGCTGGGGGACTAGCGGAGGGAATACGCAGTATTTT
NA,TRBJ1-3,14,NA,TRBV6-5,CASSPNFSRATIYF,TGTGCCAGCAGCCCTAATTTCTCCCGAGCCACCATATATTTT
NA,TRBJ1-2,9,NA,TRBV5-4,CASSFRYTF,TGTGCCAGCAGCTTCCGGTACACCTTC
NA,TRBJ2-1,17,TRBD2,TRBV4-1,CASSETLAGGLYNEQFF,TGCGCCAGCAGCGAAACCTTAGCGGGAGGGCTTTACAATGAGCAGTTCTTC
NA,TRBJ2-1,14,NA,TRBV29-1,CSVEGFSSYNEQFF,TGCAGCGTTGAGGGTTTCTCTTCCTACAATGAGCAGTTCTTC
NA,TRBJ2-1,13,TRBD2,TRBV29-1,CSVRSGTGNEQFF,TGCAGCGTTAGAAGCGGGACTGGCAATGAGCAGTTCTTC
NA,TRBJ2-1,18,TRBD2,TRBV14,CASSQDGTSGSVYNEQFF,TGTGCCAGCAGCCAAGATGGGACTAGCGGGAGCGTGTACAATGAGCAGTTCTTC
NA,TRBJ2-1,15,TRBD2,TRBV28,CASRARGSSYNEQFF,TGTGCCAGCAGGGCACGCGGGAGCTCCTACAATGAGCAGTTCTTC
NA,TRBJ2-2,14,NA,TRBV28,CASSLVGETGELFF,TGTGCCAGCAGTTTAGTGGGAGAAACCGGGGAGCTGTTTTTT
NA,TRBJ2-3,16,TRBD2,TRBV4-1,CASSQGPSGGTDTQYF,TGCGCCAGCAGCCAAGGTCCTAGCGGGGGCACAGATACGCAGTATTTT
NA,TRBJ2-7,15,TRBD1,TRBV13,CASSGDRDSSYEQYF,TGTGCCAGCAGCGGCGACCGGGACAGCTCCTACGAGCAGTACTTC
NA,TRBJ2-2,14,NA,TRBV10-3,CAISELEWAGELFF,TGTGCCATCAGTGAGCTTGAGTGGGCCGGGGAGCTGTTTTTT
NA,TRBJ2-7,14,NA,TRBV5-1,CASSLPANPYEQYF,TGCGCCAGCAGCTTGCCCGCTAACCCCTACGAGCAGTACTTC
once,TRBJ2-3,16,TRBD2,TRBV2,CASSATSGDYTDTQYF,TGTGCCAGCAGCGCGACTAGCGGGGACTACACAGATACGCAGTATTTT
NA,TRBJ2-4,17,NA,TRBV4-1,CASSQDGNPGAKNIQYF,TGCGCCAGCAGCCAAGACGGAAACCCGGGGGCCAAAAACATTCAGTACTTC
NA,TRBJ2-7,13,NA,TRBV11-1,CASSLGLGYEQYF,TGTGCCAGCAGCTTAGGACTAGGGTACGAGCAGTACTTC
once,TRBJ2-7,18,TRBD2,TRBV2,CASSEARGGGRGGYEQYF,TGTGCCAGCAGTGAAGCAAGAGGCGGGGGTAGAGGCGGGTACGAGCAGTACTTC
NA,TRBJ2-4,17,TRBD2,TRBV5-1,CASSLAGTRLAKNIQYF,TGCGCCAGCAGCTTGGCGGGGACTAGACTAGCCAAAAACATTCAGTACTTC
NA,TRBJ2-7,15,TRBD2,TRBV9,CASSVASAGEGEQYF,TGTGCCAGCAGCGTAGCTTCAGCGGGAGAAGGCGAGCAGTACTTC
NA,TRBJ2-7,13,TRBD2,TRBV19,CASRTSGKYEQYF,TGTGCCAGTAGAACTAGCGGAAAATACGAGCAGTACTTC
NA,TRBJ1-2,14,TRBD1,TRBV28,CASSSLQGDYGYTF,TGTGCCAGCAGTTCCCTACAGGGGGATTATGGCTACACCTTC
NA,TRBJ1-1,10,NA,TRBV6-4,CASPKWGAFF,TGTGCCAGCCCGAAATGGGGAGCTTTCTTT
NA,TRBJ2-7,14,NA,TRBV6-6,CASNSDVNSYEQYF,TGTGCCAGCAACTCAGACGTTAACTCCTACGAGCAGTACTTC
NA,TRBJ2-1,12,NA,TRBV28,CASSSVDYEQFF,TGTGCCAGCAGTTCCGTTGACTACGAGCAGTTCTTC
once,TRBJ2-1,15,TRBD2,TRBV11-2,CASSLAGGENNEQFF,TGTGCCAGCAGCCTAGCGGGAGGGGAGAACAATGAGCAGTTCTTC
NA,TRBJ2-1,20,TRBD2,TRBV4-1,CASSHSSLAGPRRAYNEQFF,TGCGCCAGCAGCCATTCGAGCCTAGCGGGTCCCCGGCGCGCCTACAATGAGCAGTTCTTC
NA,TRBJ1-1,15,NA,TRBV4-1,CASSQAPGGYTEAFF,TGCGCCAGCAGCCAGGCCCCGGGCGGGTACACTGAAGCTTTCTTT
NA,TRBJ1-1,15,NA,TRBV19,CASSISRSANTEAFF,TGTGCCAGTAGTATTTCCCGCAGCGCGAACACTGAAGCTTTCTTT
NA,TRBJ2-3,16,TRBD2,TRBV13,CASSRLERESTDTQYF,TGTGCCAGCAGCCGCCTAGAGCGGGAGAGCACAGATACGCAGTATTTT
NA,TRBJ1-1,12,NA,TRBV27,CASISVVNEAFF,TGTGCCAGCATCTCCGTTGTGAATGAAGCTTTCTTT
NA,TRBJ2-7,13,NA,TRBV28,CASGKSTSYEQYF,TGTGCCAGCGGGAAGTCTACTTCCTACGAGCAGTACTTC
NA,TRBJ2-7,12,NA,TRBV7-9,CASSPEYYEQYF,TGTGCCAGCAGCCCCGAGTATTACGAGCAGTACTTC
NA,TRBJ1-2,15,NA,TRBV19,CASDTRFGRDYGYTF,TGTGCCAGCGACACCCGGTTCGGCAGGGACTATGGCTACACCTTC